This entry features one T cell receptor (beta chain) sequence. This CDR3 region has 15 residues. Germline lookup yields CDR1 SQVTM and CDR2 ANQGSEA. V gave up 6 bases and J gave up 0 bases; unmatched junction bases: 8. RNA totalling about 0.5 to 1 ug underwent reverse transcription with random hexamers. One entry per CDR3 protein, called by TCRdb with MiXCR from the immunoSEQ multiplex PCR reads. The table records a few hundred thousand distinct CDR3 sequences, 92% of them present only once. This specimen belongs to a study of CD8 T cells in Susac syndrome. It was treatment-naive patients with stable or active relapsing-remitting disease who made up the multiple sclerosis controls.

The source material was CD4+ T cells from PBMCs. This TCR was sampled from a human donor with multiple sclerosis. The gene calls are TRBV29-1 and TRBJ2-1; 7 nucleotides align to TRBD2. For the CDR3, the DNA is TGCAGCGTGGCGGTGAGCGGGGTCTCCTACAATGAGCAGTTCTTC. It codes for CSVAVSGVSYNEQFF.